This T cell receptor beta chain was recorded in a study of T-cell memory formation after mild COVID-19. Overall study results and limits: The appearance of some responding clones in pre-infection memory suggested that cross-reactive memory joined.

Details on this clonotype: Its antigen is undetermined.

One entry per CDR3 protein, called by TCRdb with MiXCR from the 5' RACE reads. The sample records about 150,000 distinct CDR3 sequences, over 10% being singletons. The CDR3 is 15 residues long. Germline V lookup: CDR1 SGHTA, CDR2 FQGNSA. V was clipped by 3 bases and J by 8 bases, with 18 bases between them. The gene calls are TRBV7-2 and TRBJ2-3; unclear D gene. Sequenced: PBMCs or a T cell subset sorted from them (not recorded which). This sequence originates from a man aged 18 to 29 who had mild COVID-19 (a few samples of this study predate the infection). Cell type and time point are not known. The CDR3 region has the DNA TGTGCCAGCAGCTTTGAGTTAGCTGTTATGGGTACGCAGTATTTT. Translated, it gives CASSFELAVMGTQYF.